The clone carrying this T cell receptor (beta chain) appeared many times. CDR3 size: 15 residues. Germline V CDR1 and CDR2: MNHNS, SASEGT. The junction had 9 bases not matched to a gene; V was cut back by 6 bases and J by 2 bases. A NOSPECS grade of at least 4, a Clinical Activity Score of at least 3 and duration under 3 months were recorded in ophthalmopathy patients. The diagnoses drew upon clinical symptoms, serum thyroxine and TRAb, thyroid ultrasound and orbital computed tomography. The investigators amplified TCR beta CDR3 regions from RNA transcripts. HTBI primers were the set used in a first-round RT-PCR of the TCR CDR3. TCRdb called the multiplex PCR reads again in MiXCR, with one record for every CDR3 protein. The table records 300,000 to 450,000 distinct CDR3 sequences, about 18% of them present only once. The data were obtained in a study of T cells in Graves' hyperthyroidism and ophthalmopathy.

The sample taken for sequencing was blood. This TCR was recovered from a man between 18 and 29 years old with Graves' ophthalmopathy. The J gene is TRBJ1-2, the V gene TRBV6-1; 7 nucleotides line up with TRBD1. The CDR3 sequence: CASRPGTDTNYGYTF. CDR3 nucleotide sequence: TGTGCCAGCAGGCCCGGGACAGATACAAACTATGGCTACACCTTC.